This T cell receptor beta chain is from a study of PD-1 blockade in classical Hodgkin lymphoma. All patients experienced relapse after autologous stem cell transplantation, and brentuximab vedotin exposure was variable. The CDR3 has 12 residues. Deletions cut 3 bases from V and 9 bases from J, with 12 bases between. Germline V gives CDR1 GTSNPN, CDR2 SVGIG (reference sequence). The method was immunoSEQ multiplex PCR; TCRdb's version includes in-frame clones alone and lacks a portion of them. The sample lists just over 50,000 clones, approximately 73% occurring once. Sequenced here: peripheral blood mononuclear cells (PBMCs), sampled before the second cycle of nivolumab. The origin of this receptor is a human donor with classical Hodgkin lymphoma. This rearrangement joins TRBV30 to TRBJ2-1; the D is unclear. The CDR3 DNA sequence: TGTGCCTGGAGCCTTCTTGTGAGTGAGCAGTTCTTC. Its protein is CAWSLLVSEQFF.